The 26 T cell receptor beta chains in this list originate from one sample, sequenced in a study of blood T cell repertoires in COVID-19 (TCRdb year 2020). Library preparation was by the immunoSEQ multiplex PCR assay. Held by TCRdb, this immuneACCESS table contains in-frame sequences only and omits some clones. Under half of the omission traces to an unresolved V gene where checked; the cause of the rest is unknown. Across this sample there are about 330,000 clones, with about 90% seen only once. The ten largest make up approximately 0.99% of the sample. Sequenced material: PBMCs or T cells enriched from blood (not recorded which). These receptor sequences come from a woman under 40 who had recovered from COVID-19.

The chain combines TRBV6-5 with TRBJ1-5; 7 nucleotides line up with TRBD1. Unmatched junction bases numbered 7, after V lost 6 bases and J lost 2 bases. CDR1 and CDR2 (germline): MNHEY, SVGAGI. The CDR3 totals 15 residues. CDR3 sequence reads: CASSTVGTGNQPQHF. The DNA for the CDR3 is TGTGCCAGCAGCACCGTAGGGACAGGCAATCAGCCCCAGCATTTT.

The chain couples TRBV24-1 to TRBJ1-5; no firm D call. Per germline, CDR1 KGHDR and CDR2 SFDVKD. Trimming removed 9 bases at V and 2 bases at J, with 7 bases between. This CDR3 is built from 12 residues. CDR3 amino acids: CATSEGNQPQHF. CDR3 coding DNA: TGTGCCACCTCTGAGGGCAATCAGCCCCAGCATTTT.

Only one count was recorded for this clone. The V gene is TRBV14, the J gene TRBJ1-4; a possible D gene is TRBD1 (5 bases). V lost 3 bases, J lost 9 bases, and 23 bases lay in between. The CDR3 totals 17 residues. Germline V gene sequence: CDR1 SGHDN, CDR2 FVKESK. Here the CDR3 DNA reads TGTGCCAGCAGCCAGACAAGCGGGGCGCGCGTCAGGCAAAAACTGTTTTTT. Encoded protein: CASSQTSGARVRQKLFF.

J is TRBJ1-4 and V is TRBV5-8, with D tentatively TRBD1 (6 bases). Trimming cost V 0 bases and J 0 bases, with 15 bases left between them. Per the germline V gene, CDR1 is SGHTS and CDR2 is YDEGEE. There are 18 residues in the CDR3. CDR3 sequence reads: CASSLARGAGATNEKLFF. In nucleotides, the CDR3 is TGTGCCAGCAGCTTGGCACGAGGGGCAGGGGCAACTAATGAAAAACTGTTTTTT.

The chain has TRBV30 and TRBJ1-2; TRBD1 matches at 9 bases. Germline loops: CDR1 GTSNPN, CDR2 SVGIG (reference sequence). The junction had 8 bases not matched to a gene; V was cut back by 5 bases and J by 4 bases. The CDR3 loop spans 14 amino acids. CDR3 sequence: CAWDRTGVSYGYTF. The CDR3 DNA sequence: TGTGCCTGGGACCGGACAGGGGTGAGCTATGGCTACACCTTC.

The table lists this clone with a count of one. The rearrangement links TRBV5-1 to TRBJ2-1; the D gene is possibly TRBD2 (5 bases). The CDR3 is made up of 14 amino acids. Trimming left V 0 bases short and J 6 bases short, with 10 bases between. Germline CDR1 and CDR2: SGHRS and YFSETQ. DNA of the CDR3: TGCGCCAGCAGCTTGGGCCCCGAGGGCAATGAGCAGTTCTTC. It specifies CASSLGPEGNEQFF.

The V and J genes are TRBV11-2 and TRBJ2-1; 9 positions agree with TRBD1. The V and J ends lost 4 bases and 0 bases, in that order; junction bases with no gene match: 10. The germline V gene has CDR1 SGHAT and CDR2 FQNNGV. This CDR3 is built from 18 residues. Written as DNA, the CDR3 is TGTGCCAGCAGCTCGGACAGGGGACGTGGGTACTCCTACAATGAGCAGTTCTTC. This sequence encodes CASSSDRGRGYSYNEQFF.

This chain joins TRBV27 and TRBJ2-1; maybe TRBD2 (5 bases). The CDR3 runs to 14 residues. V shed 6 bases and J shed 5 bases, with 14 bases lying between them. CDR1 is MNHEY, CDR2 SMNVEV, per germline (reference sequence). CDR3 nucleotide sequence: TGTGCCAGCAGCCCCGCGGGCAGACACAATGAGCAGTTCTTC. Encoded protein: CASSPAGRHNEQFF.

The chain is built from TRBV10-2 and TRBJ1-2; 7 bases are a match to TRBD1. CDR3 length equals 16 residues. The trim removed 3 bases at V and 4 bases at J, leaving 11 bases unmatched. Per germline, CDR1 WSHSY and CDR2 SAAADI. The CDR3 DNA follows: TGCGCCAGCAGTGAAAGACAGGGTTTTACTAGCTATGGCTACACCTTC. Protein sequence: CASSERQGFTSYGYTF.

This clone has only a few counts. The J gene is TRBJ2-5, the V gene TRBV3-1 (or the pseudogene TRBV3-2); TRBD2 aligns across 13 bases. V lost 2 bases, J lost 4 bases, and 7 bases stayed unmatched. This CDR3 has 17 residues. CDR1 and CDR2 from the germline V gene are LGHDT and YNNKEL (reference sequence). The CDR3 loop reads CASSQKTSGGAVETQYF. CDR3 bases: TGTGCCAGCAGCCAAAAAACTAGCGGGGGGGCTGTAGAGACCCAGTACTTC.

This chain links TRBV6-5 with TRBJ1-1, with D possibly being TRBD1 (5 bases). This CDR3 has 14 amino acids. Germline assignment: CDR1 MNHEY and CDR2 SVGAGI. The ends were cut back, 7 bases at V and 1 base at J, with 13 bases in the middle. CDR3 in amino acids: CASTKPGGNTEAFF. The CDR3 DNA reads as TGTGCCAGCACCAAACCGGGGGGGAACACTGAAGCTTTCTTT.

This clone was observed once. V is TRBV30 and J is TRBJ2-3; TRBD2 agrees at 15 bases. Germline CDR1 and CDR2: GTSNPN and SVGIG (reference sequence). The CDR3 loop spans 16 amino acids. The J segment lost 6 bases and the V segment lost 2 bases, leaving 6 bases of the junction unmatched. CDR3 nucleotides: TGTGCCTGGAGTCCGGGACTAGCGGGGGGCAAGGATACGCAGTATTTT. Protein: CAWSPGLAGGKDTQYF.

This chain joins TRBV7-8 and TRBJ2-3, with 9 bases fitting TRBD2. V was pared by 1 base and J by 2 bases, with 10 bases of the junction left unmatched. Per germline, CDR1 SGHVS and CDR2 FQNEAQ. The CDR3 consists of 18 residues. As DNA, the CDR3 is TGTGCCAGCAGCTTAGTCGCGGGGGGGCCCGTCCTCACAGATACGCAGTATTTT. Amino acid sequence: CASSLVAGGPVLTDTQYF.

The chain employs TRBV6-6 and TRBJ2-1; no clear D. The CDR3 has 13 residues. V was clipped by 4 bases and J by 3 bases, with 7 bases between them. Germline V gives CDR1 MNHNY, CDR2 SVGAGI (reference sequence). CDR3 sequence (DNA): TGTGCCAGCAGTTTGGAGTACTACAATGAGCAGTTCTTC. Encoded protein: CASSLEYYNEQFF.

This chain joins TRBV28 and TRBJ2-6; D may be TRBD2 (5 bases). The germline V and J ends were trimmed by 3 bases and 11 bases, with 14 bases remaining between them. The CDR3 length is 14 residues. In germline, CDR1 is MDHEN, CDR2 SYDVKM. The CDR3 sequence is CASSLTSQADVLTF. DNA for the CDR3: TGTGCCAGCAGTTTGACATCCCAAGCGGACGTCCTGACTTTC.

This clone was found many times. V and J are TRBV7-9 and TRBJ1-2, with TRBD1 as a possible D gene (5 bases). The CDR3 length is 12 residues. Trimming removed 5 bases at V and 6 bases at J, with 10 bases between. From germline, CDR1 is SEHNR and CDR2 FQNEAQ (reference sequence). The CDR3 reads CASSDQGNGYTF. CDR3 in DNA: TGTGCCAGCAGCGACCAGGGTAATGGCTACACCTTC.

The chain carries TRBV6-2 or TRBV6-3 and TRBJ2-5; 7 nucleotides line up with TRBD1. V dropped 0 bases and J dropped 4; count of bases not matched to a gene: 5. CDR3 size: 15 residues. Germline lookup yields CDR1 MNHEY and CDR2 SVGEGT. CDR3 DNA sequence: TGTGCCAGCAGTTACTCCCGGACAGGCAGAGAGACCCAGTACTTC. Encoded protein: CASSYSRTGRETQYF.

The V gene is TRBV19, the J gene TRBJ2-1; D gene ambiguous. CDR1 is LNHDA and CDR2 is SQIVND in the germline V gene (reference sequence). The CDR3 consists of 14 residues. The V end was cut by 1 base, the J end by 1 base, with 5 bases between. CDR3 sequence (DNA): TGTGCCAGTAGTATAGGGCGGTCCTACAATGAGCAGTTCTTC. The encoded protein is CASSIGRSYNEQFF.

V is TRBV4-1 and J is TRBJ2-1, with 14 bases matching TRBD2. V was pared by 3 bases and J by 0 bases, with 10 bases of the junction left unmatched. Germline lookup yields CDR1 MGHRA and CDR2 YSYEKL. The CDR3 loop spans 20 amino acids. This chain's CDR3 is CASSHPKGLAGGPSYNEQFF. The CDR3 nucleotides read TGCGCCAGCAGCCACCCAAAAGGACTAGCGGGGGGACCCTCCTACAATGAGCAGTTCTTC.

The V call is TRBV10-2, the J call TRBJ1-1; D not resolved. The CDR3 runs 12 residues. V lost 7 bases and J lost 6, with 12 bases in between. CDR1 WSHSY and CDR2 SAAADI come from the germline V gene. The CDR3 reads CASNRGDSEAFF. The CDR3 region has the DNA TGCGCCAGCAACCGAGGAGACTCTGAAGCTTTCTTT.

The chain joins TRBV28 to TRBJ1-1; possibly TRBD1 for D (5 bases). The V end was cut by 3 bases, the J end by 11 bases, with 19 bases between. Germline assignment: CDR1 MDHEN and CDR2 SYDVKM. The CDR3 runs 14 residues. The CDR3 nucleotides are TGTGCCAGCAGTTTTTTAGGGGCCCTACCCGGGGCTTTCTTT. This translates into CASSFLGALPGAFF.

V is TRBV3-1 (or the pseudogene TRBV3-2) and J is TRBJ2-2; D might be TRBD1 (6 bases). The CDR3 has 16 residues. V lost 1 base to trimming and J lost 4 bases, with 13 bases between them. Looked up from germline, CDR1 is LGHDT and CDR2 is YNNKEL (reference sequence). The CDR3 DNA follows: TGTGCCAGCAGCCAAGGTACAGGGATGGGCACCGGGGAGCTGTTTTTT. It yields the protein CASSQGTGMGTGELFF.

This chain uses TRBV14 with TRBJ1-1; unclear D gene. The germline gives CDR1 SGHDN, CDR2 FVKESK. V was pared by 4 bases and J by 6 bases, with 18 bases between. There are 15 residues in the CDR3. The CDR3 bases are TGTGCCAGCAGCCCGAGACACGGCGGGATAGCTGAAGCTTTCTTT. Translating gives CASSPRHGGIAEAFF.

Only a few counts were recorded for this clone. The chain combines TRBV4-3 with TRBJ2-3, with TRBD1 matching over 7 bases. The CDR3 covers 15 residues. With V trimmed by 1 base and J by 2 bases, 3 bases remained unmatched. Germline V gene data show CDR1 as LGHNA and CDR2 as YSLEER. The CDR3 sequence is CASSQGQGYTDTQYF. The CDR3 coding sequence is TGCGCCAGCAGCCAAGGACAGGGTTACACAGATACGCAGTATTTT.

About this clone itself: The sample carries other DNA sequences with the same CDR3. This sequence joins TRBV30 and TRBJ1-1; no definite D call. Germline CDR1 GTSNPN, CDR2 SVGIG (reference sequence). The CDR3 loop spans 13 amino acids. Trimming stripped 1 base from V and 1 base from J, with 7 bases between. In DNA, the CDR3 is TGTGCCTGGAGTGGTCAGGCGAACACTGAAGCTTTCTTT. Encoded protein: CAWSGQANTEAFF.

The CDR3: CASRKTGGSGYEQYF. The CDR3 coding sequence is TGTGCCAGCAGGAAGACAGGGGGCAGCGGGTACGAGCAGTACTTC. The rearrangement joins TRBV28 to TRBJ2-7, with 10 nucleotides matching TRBD1. From germline, CDR1 is MDHEN and CDR2 SYDVKM. This CDR3 is 15 amino acids long. Unmatched junction bases numbered 9, after V lost 6 bases and J lost 4 bases.